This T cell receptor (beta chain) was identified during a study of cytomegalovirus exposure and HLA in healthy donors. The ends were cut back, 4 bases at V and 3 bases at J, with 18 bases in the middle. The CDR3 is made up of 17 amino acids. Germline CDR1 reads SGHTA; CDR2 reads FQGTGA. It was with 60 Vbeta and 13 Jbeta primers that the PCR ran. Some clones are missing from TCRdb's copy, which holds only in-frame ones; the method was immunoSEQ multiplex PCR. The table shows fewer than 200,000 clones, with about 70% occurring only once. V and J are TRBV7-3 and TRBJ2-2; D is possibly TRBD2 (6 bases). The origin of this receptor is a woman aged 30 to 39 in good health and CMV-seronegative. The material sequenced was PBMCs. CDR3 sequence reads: CASSWRAGSGDTGELFF. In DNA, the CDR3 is TGTGCCAGCAGCTGGAGGGCCGGGAGTGGGGACACCGGGGAGCTGTTTTTT.